A single sample is the source of the 28 T cell receptor beta chains below, sequenced in a study of glioma-infiltrating T cells. The iRepertoire nested amplicon-rescue multiplex PCR amplified TCR alpha and beta CDR3s from RNA. TCRdb recomputed calls from the multiplex PCR reads with MiXCR, one row per CDR3 protein. The sample shows a few hundred thousand distinct CDR3 sequences, 41% of them seen only once. The sample was glioma tissue, nonneoplastic brain tissue, or PBMCs (not recorded which). Receptors originate from a human donor with low-grade glioma or glioblastoma, undergoing nonglioma brain surgery, or in good health (not recorded which).

This clonotype was picked up one time. V gene TRBV27 combines with J gene TRBJ2-2, with 13 bases that match TRBD2. This CDR3 region has 16 residues. The junction had 7 bases not matched to a gene; V was cut back by 6 bases and J by 6 bases. Germline loops: CDR1 MNHEY, CDR2 SMNVEV (reference sequence). The CDR3 loop is CASSLRLAGGAGELFF. The CDR3 DNA follows: TGTGCCAGCAGCCTCAGACTAGCGGGAGGAGCCGGGGAGCTGTTTTTT.

V is TRBV6-1 and J is TRBJ2-5; 8 bases align to TRBD1. Unmatched junction bases numbered 5, after V lost 1 base and J lost 7 bases. There are 14 residues in the CDR3. Germline CDR1 is MNHNS and CDR2 is SASEGT. The CDR3 nucleotides read TGTGCCAGCAGTGAAGGGGGGGACAGGTTGACCCAGTACTTC. Encoded protein: CASSEGGDRLTQYF.

A remark on this clonotype: Given a much more abundant clone one base away, this may be a read error. The chain employs TRBV15 and TRBJ1-5; no definite D call. CDR1 and CDR2 from the germline V gene are LNHNV and YYDKDF (reference sequence). This CDR3 contains 15 residues. In DNA form, the CDR3 reads TGTGCCACCAGCAGAGATAAACGAGGATATCACCCCCAGCATTTT. This gives the protein CATSRDKRGYHPQHF.

The J gene is TRBJ1-2, the V gene TRBV4-1; possibly TRBD1 for D (5 bases). V was trimmed by 4 bases and J by 7 bases, leaving 13 bases between them. The CDR3 length is 13 residues. The germline gives CDR1 MGHRA, CDR2 YSYEKL. CDR3: CASSRWQGGGYTF. The DNA for the CDR3 is TGCGCCAGCAGCCGCTGGCAGGGAGGTGGCTACACCTTC.

This clonotype was recorded many times. The chain uses TRBV6-1 and TRBJ2-7, with D unresolved. V was trimmed by 6 bases and J by 7 bases, leaving 10 bases between them. The germline CDR1 and CDR2 sequences are MNHNS and SASEGT. The CDR3 runs 11 residues. In nucleotides, the CDR3 is TGTGCCAGCAGCGACCGCAGGGAGCAGTACTTC. Translation gives CASSDRREQYF.

This clonotype was seen a few times. V usage is TRBV12-3 or TRBV12-4 and J usage is TRBJ1-2; D gene ambiguous. V shed 2 bases and J shed 2 bases, with 3 bases lying between them. The CDR3 runs 12 residues. In DNA form, the CDR3 reads TGTGCCAGCAGTTTACAAAACTATGGCTACACCTTC. Its translation: CASSLQNYGYTF.

This clonotype was detected only a few times. The rearrangement uses TRBV7-2 and TRBJ1-2; D is possibly TRBD1 (6 bases). The V end was cut by 1 base, the J end by 6 bases, with 15 bases between. Per germline, CDR1 SGHTA and CDR2 FQGNSA. This CDR3 is built from 15 residues. CDR3 residues: CASSLGPLTGNGYTF. DNA for the CDR3: TGTGCCAGCAGCTTAGGGCCCCTAACAGGGAATGGCTACACCTTC.

On this clonotype: This sequence may be a read error, since a much larger clone differs from it by one base. This chain's CDR3 is CSSRDRKGGFAREQYF. The CDR3 coding sequence is TGCAGTTCTAGAGACCGCAAGGGGGGATTCGCTCGGGAGCAGTACTTC. The rearrangement links TRBV20-1 to TRBJ2-7; D may match TRBD1 or TRBD2 (6 bases each). This CDR3 contains 16 residues. Germline CDR1 reads DFQATT; CDR2 reads SNEGSKA (reference sequence).

The genes are TRBV12-3 or TRBV12-4 and TRBJ2-1; D is unclear. CDR3 size: 14 residues. Trimming shortened V by 3 bases and J by 1 base, and 7 bases separated the two germline ends. This CDR3 reads CASSLMGSYNEQFF. CDR3 in DNA: TGTGCCAGCAGTTTGATGGGGTCCTACAATGAGCAGTTCTTC.

In the case of this clonotype: A much larger clone differs by one base, so this may be a read error. The chain employs TRBV6-2 or TRBV6-3 and TRBJ2-4; 9 positions match TRBD2. V dropped 0 bases and J dropped 8; count of bases not matched to a gene: 8. CDR3 length: 16 amino acids. The germline V gene encodes CDR1 MNHEY and CDR2 SVGEGT. CDR3 amino acids: CASSYSQGTSQDIQYF. DNA of the CDR3: TGTGCCAGCAGTTACTCGCAGGGGACTAGCCAAGACATTCAGTACTTC.

This chain uses TRBV27 with TRBJ2-7; the D is unclear. The germline V gene has CDR1 MNHEY and CDR2 SMNVEV (reference sequence). CDR3 length: 16 amino acids. V was clipped by 5 bases and J by 0 bases, with 17 bases between them. CDR3 in amino acids: CASSATDSLSSYEQYF. CDR3 sequence (DNA): TGTGCCAGCAGTGCCACTGACTCGCTAAGCTCCTACGAGCAGTACTTC.

Of note for this clonotype: Its ends do not fully match the called genes, so a read error is possible. The rearrangement links TRBV28 to TRBJ2-1, with 13 bases that match TRBD2. This CDR3 contains 18 residues. Per germline, CDR1 MDHEN and CDR2 SYDVKM. The CDR3 sequence is CACSSGTSGILTYNEQFF. CDR3 sequence (DNA): TGTGCCTGCAGTTCCGGGACTAGCGGGATTTTAACCTACAATGAGCAGTTCTTC.

At least ten counts were recorded for this clonotype. The rearrangement joins TRBV28 to TRBJ1-5; D gene unclear. Germline CDR1 MDHEN, CDR2 SYDVKM. The CDR3 covers 13 residues. Trimming took 4 bases from V and 5 from J, leaving 9 bases between them. The CDR3, as DNA: TGTGCCAGCAGTTCGCTTAGGGATCAGCCCCAGCATTTT. Translating gives CASSSLRDQPQHF.

V and J are TRBV6-2 or TRBV6-3 and TRBJ1-4; D is undetermined. Trimming removed 5 bases from V and 4 bases from J, with 14 bases in between. Germline values: CDR1 MNHEY, CDR2 SVGEGT. The CDR3 is 15 residues long. Written as DNA, the CDR3 is TGTGCCAGCAGTGTGCAGGTTTTTGGTAATGAAAAACTGTTTTTT. Its translation: CASSVQVFGNEKLFF.

This chain links TRBV6-1 with TRBJ2-5; 7 bases are a match to TRBD1. The CDR3 runs to 11 residues. With V trimmed by 11 bases and J by 4 bases, 4 bases remained unmatched. The germline CDR1 and CDR2 sequences are MNHNS and SASEGT. CDR3: CAVQGLETQYF. The CDR3, as DNA: TGTGCCGTACAGGGGTTAGAGACCCAGTACTTC.

The chain couples TRBV28 to TRBJ2-2; 10 nucleotides line up with TRBD2. The CDR3 covers 17 residues. Germline V CDR1 and CDR2: MDHEN, SYDVKM. Germline trimming cut 6 bases from V and 0 bases from J; bases unmatched to any gene: 7. The DNA for the CDR3 is TGTGCCAGCAGCCAGGTCCTAGCGGGGGCGAACACCGGGGAGCTGTTTTTT. The encoded protein is CASSQVLAGANTGELFF. Together with reference TRBV28 and TRBJ2-2, the CDR3 gives the full variable domain: DVKVTQSSRYLVKRTGEKVFLECVQDMDHENMFWYRQDPGLGLRLIYFSYDVKMKEKGDIPEGYSVSREKKERFSLILESASTNQTSMYLCASSQVLAGANTGELFFGEGSRLTVL.

This clonotype was detected only a few times. The chain employs TRBV20-1 and TRBJ1-1; no firm D call. In germline, CDR1 is DFQATT, CDR2 SNEGSKA (reference sequence). The CDR3 sequence is 10 residues long. CDR3 DNA: TGCAGATGGGCGAACACTGAAGCTTTCTTT. Translated, it gives CRWANTEAFF.

In nucleotides, the CDR3 is TGTGCCAGCAGCTGGGGTCCTAGCGTCTCCTACGAGCAGTACTTC. As protein: CASSWGPSVSYEQYF. This sequence joins TRBV11-2 and TRBJ2-7; possibly TRBD2 for D (6 bases). This CDR3 region has 15 residues. Germline values: CDR1 SGHAT, CDR2 FQNNGV. V lost 4 bases to trimming and J lost 0 bases, with 13 bases between them.

The genes are TRBV4-1 and TRBJ2-7, with 7 bases aligning to TRBD1. V dropped 2 bases and J dropped 0; count of bases not matched to a gene: 7. Looked up from germline, CDR1 is MGHRA and CDR2 is YSYEKL. This CDR3 is 16 amino acids long. This CDR3 is CASSQPFRDSSYEQYF. The CDR3 coding sequence is TGCGCCAGCAGCCAACCTTTCCGGGACAGCTCCTACGAGCAGTACTTC.

Details on this clonotype: One junction end does not reproduce the germline sequence, and a read error may be involved. The V gene is TRBV20-1, the J gene TRBJ2-1, with 13 bases matching TRBD2. The CDR3 covers 15 residues. Germline CDR1 DFQATT, CDR2 SNEGSKA (reference sequence). The CDR3 DNA is TGCAGTGCCTGGACTAGCGGGAGCTCCCACAATGAGCAGTTCTTC. Translating it yields CSAWTSGSSHNEQFF.

The chain combines TRBV19 with TRBJ2-1; the match to TRBD2 covers 7 bases. The germline V gene encodes CDR1 LNHDA and CDR2 SQIVND (reference sequence). The V segment lost 2 bases and the J segment 2 bases; nucleotides outside the gene matches: 9. The CDR3 spans 17 residues. This CDR3 reads CASSIIWEGRAYNEQFF. CDR3 DNA sequence: TGTGCCAGTAGTATAATTTGGGAGGGCCGCGCCTACAATGAGCAGTTCTTC. The whole variable domain, remainder taken from reference TRBV19 and TRBJ2-1, is DGGITQSPKYLFRKEGQNVTLSCEQNLNHDAMYWYRQDPGQGLRLIYYSQIVNDFQKGDIAEGYSVSREKKESFPLTVTSAQKNPTAFYLCASSIIWEGRAYNEQFFGPGTRLTVL.

The chain couples TRBV20-1 to TRBJ2-7; D gene ambiguous. CDR1 and CDR2 from the germline V gene are DFQATT and SNEGSKA (reference sequence). This CDR3 contains 13 residues. With 1 base removed from V and 3 bases from J, the gap between germline ends came to 10 bases. CDR3 nucleotides: TGCAGTGCTAGAGTAGGACGCTTCTACGAGCAGTACTTC. Translating it yields CSARVGRFYEQYF.

This rearrangement joins TRBV25-1 to TRBJ2-3, with TRBD2 as a possible D gene (5 bases). The CDR3 has 14 amino acids. Trimming pared 8 bases from V and 2 bases from J, leaving 14 bases between. Germline V CDR1 and CDR2: MGHDK, SYGVNS. The CDR3 bases are TGTGCCAGCGGGAGTCCCTATGACACAGATACGCAGTATTTT. Encoded protein: CASGSPYDTDTQYF.

The chain has TRBV4-2 and TRBJ2-7, with 10 bases matching TRBD1. J gave up 5 bases and V 0 bases, and 7 bases lay outside the gene matches. Germline V lookup: CDR1 LGHNA, CDR2 YNFKEQ. This CDR3 region has 16 residues. CDR3 DNA sequence: TGTGCCAGCAGCCAAGATACCAGGACAGGGGGGAACGAGCAGTACTTC. This gives the protein CASSQDTRTGGNEQYF.

As to this clonotype: This likely comes from a read error, as the CDR3 has no conserved phenylalanine or tryptophan at its end. V and J are TRBV4-1 and TRBJ2-1, with D perhaps TRBD1 or TRBD2 (5 bases each). With 3 bases removed from V and 0 bases from J, the gap between germline ends came to 9 bases. Germline V gene sequence: CDR1 MGHRA, CDR2 YSYEKL. The CDR3 length is 15 residues. The CDR3 reads CASSHGATSYNEQFL. DNA of the CDR3: TGCGCCAGCAGCCACGGGGCTACCTCCTACAATGAGCAGTTCCTC.

Concerning this clonotype: Compared with germline, one end of the junction differs, possibly owing to a read error. The gene calls are TRBV20-1 and TRBJ2-7; 13 nucleotides match TRBD2. Germline V gene lookup returns CDR1 DFQATT and CDR2 SNEGSKA (reference sequence). The CDR3 extends over 14 amino acids. CDR3 residues: CSAPGLAGNYERYF. For the CDR3, the DNA is TGCAGTGCTCCGGGACTAGCGGGGAACTACGAGCGGTACTTC.

The rearrangement joins TRBV6-1 to TRBJ2-7; 15 bases are shared with TRBD2. CDR3 size: 21 residues. Losses at the gene ends were 7 bases for V and 2 bases for J; bases not matched to a gene: 21. Germline V gene lookup returns CDR1 MNHNS and CDR2 SASEGT. As DNA, the CDR3 is TGTGCCAGCACCTTCCAGAGGCTCGGGACTAGCGGGAGGCCAAGGGCCTACGAGCAGTACTTC. Protein product: CASTFQRLGTSGRPRAYEQYF.

This clonotype came up a few times. V gene TRBV3-1 combines with J gene TRBJ1-5, with unresolved D. The length of the CDR3 is 14 residues. Germline CDR1 LGHDT, CDR2 YNNKEL (reference sequence). Trimming removed 1 base from V and 7 bases from J, with 11 bases in between. CDR3: CASSQGGVGQPQHF. CDR3 DNA sequence: TGTGCCAGCAGCCAAGGTGGGGTAGGGCAGCCCCAGCATTTT.